The 22 T cell receptor beta chains reported below all come from one sample, sequenced in a study of a mutant IDH1 vaccine in newly diagnosed glioma. Profiled with immunoSEQ multiplex PCR; TCRdb holds only in-frame clones, not every one. Among tens of thousands of clones listed, approximately 85% were seen once. This sample's time point: baseline, week 1 (first vaccination visit). Treatment specified: pre-vaccination baseline after standard-of-care therapy. Sequencing used PBMCs, obtained from a glioma patient treated with radiotherapy, temozolomide or both. These receptors were obtained from a man aged 45 to 65 with glioma.

The gene calls are TRBV30 and TRBJ2-5; 7 bases match TRBD1. The CDR3 is 15 residues long. Germline loops: CDR1 GTSNPN, CDR2 SVGIG (reference sequence). The junction had 13 bases not matched to a gene; V was cut back by 2 bases and J by 7 bases. The DNA of the CDR3 is TGTGCCTGGAGTTCCCCCCGGACAGGCGAGGTGACCCAGTACTTC. Translation: CAWSSPRTGEVTQYF.

The genes are TRBV5-1 and TRBJ1-1; D possibly corresponds to TRBD1 (6 bases). Germline CDR1 and CDR2: SGHRS and YFSETQ. CDR3 length: 13 residues. V was trimmed by 2 bases and J by 3 bases, leaving 8 bases between them. Here the CDR3 reads CASSLGGHTEAFF. CDR3 bases: TGCGCCAGCAGCTTAGGGGGTCACACTGAAGCTTTCTTT.

This sequence joins TRBV2 and TRBJ2-5, with a weak D call TRBD2 (5 bases). The V gene's germline CDR1 is SNHLY and CDR2 FYNNEI. There are 15 residues in the CDR3. The V end was cut by 2 bases, the J end by 2 bases, with 12 bases between. For the CDR3, the DNA is TGTGCCAGCAGTGAACGGGGAGTGGGGCAAGAGACCCAGTACTTC. Protein: CASSERGVGQETQYF.

CDR3 DNA: TGCAGCGTTGGAGGTCAGTTGACGGAGCGGACGATCCAAGAGACCCAGTACTTC. It is translated as CSVGGQLTERTIQETQYF. The rearrangement uses TRBV29-1 and TRBJ2-5; D possibly corresponds to TRBD2 (5 bases). Germline assignment: CDR1 SQVTM and CDR2 ANQGSEA. CDR3 length: 18 amino acids. Trimming stripped 4 bases from V and 1 base from J, with 25 bases between.

For this clone: A read error may explain this, as a much larger clone is one base away. The V call is TRBV7-6, the J call TRBJ2-3; D is uncertain. The V gene's germline CDR1 is SGHVS and CDR2 FNYEAQ. This CDR3 has 12 residues. V lost 1 base and J 4 bases, leaving 3 bases between the germline ends. Written as DNA, the CDR3 is TGTGCCAGCAGCTTAGTATCAGATACGCAGTATTTT. This gives the protein CASSLVSDTQYF.

The gene calls are TRBV7-2 and TRBJ1-5; a possible D gene is TRBD1 (5 bases). Germline CDR1 SGHTA, CDR2 FQGNSA. The CDR3 has 13 amino acids. Trimming took 2 bases from V and 7 from J, leaving 9 bases between them. The CDR3 sequence is CASSLTSGQPQHF. The DNA of the CDR3 is TGTGCCAGCAGCTTAACCTCAGGGCAGCCCCAGCATTTT.

This clone has only a few counts. The J gene is TRBJ1-2, the V gene TRBV19; D perhaps matches TRBD1 (6 bases). The V gene's germline CDR1 is LNHDA and CDR2 SQIVND (reference sequence). The CDR3 is 12 amino acids. Trimming took off 8 bases at V and 4 bases at J, with 11 bases between the two ends. The CDR3 bases are TGTGCCAGTGGGGGCAGAGTCTATGGCTACACCTTC. Its translation: CASGGRVYGYTF.

This clone was observed a handful of times. The chain joins TRBV6-6 to TRBJ1-4; D gene unclear. The CDR3 covers 12 residues. The germline V and J ends were trimmed by 6 bases and 8 bases, with 10 bases remaining between them. From germline, CDR1 is MNHNY and CDR2 SVGAGI (reference sequence). The CDR3 region has the DNA TGTGCCAGCAGCCCCCTTGGGGAAAAACTGTTTTTT. Amino acids: CASSPLGEKLFF.

Details on this clone: At the DNA level, this CDR3 is encoded by other sequences in the same sample as well. This sequence joins TRBV6-5 and TRBJ1-5; D is ambiguous. V lost 6 bases to trimming and J lost 0 bases, with 12 bases between them. Germline-derived CDR1 and CDR2 are MNHEY and SVGAGI. The CDR3 is 15 residues long. The CDR3: CASSLGRYSNQPQHF. The DNA for the CDR3 is TGTGCCAGCAGCCTCGGGAGATATAGCAATCAGCCCCAGCATTTT.

V and J are TRBV30 and TRBJ1-5; tentatively, D is TRBD1 (5 bases). The germline CDR1 and CDR2 sequences are GTSNPN and SVGIG (reference sequence). This CDR3 has 12 amino acids. V gave up 3 bases and J gave up 5 bases, with 8 bases separating them. This chain's CDR3 is CAWSQGDQPQHF. The CDR3 nucleotides read TGTGCCTGGAGCCAGGGAGATCAGCCCCAGCATTTT. The complete variable domain, with remaining parts taken from reference TRBV30 and TRBJ1-5, reads SQTIHQWPATLVQPVGSPLSLECTVEGTSNPNLYWYRQAAGRGLQLLFYSVGIGQISSEVPQNLSASRPQDRQFILSSKKLLLSDSGFYLCAWSQGDQPQHFGDGTRLSIL.

The chain has TRBV29-1 and TRBJ2-7, with TRBD2 matching over 8 bases. The length of the CDR3 is 13 residues. The germline V gene has CDR1 SQVTM and CDR2 ANQGSEA. Trimming cost V 7 bases and J 5 bases; bases outside gene matches: 10. This CDR3 reads CSAAGGVVHEQYF. The CDR3 DNA reads TGCAGCGCCGCGGGGGGAGTAGTCCACGAGCAGTACTTC.

The chain couples TRBV15 to TRBJ2-7; weak D call: TRBD1 (6 bases). The V gene's germline CDR1 is LNHNV and CDR2 YYDKDF (reference sequence). The V end was cut by 1 base, the J end by 5 bases, with 18 bases between. The CDR3 is made up of 16 amino acids. CDR3 residues: CATSRATGQVRDEQYF. CDR3 sequence (DNA): TGTGCCACCAGCAGAGCCACAGGGCAGGTTCGCGACGAGCAGTACTTC.

This clone was found a few times. The CDR3 DNA sequence: TGTGCCTGGAGCGGACTCCAACCAGGGGGGTCTTTCTTT. Its protein is CAWSGLQPGGSFF. The chain carries TRBV30 and TRBJ1-1; 7 positions agree with TRBD1. CDR3 length: 13 residues. J lost 12 bases, V lost 3 bases, and 13 bases had no gene match. CDR1 is GTSNPN and CDR2 is SVGIG in the germline V gene (reference sequence).

Here the CDR3 reads CASSGSGRRGSYGYTF. As DNA, the CDR3 is TGTGCCAGCAGCGGATCGGGACGGCGCGGGAGCTATGGCTACACCTTC. This chain connects TRBV7-8 to TRBJ1-2; D is perhaps TRBD1 (5 bases). V was cut by 5 bases and J by 4 bases, with 20 bases left in between. CDR3 length: 16 amino acids. Per germline, CDR1 SGHVS and CDR2 FQNEAQ.

This chain joins TRBV30 and TRBJ1-1, with unresolved D. Germline V CDR1 and CDR2: GTSNPN, SVGIG (reference sequence). The CDR3 consists of 13 residues. With 2 bases removed from V and 3 bases from J, the gap between germline ends came to 10 bases. CDR3 sequence (DNA): TGTGCCTGGAGTTTTACTGTCGACACTGAAGCTTTCTTT. Residues: CAWSFTVDTEAFF.

A remark on this clone: In this CDR3 the conserved last residue, phenylalanine or tryptophan, is missing, so a read error is likely. No DNA is shown, since the ends of the CDR3 on it are uncertain; the CDR3 is the one TCRdb lists. This chain joins TRBV2 and TRBJ2-4; TRBD2, the table's D call, was not compared with the DNA. The CDR3 spans 11 amino acids, including both terminal residues. CDR1 SNHLY and CDR2 FYNNEI come from the germline V gene. The CDR3 loop reads CASRASSGGPL.

In nucleotides, the CDR3 is TGTGCCAGCAGCCCAAGGGCGGAGGAGTGGAGAACTGAAGCTTTCTTT. This gives the protein CASSPRAEEWRTEAFF. The chain couples TRBV14 to TRBJ1-1, with D uncertain. The CDR3 runs 16 residues. V was clipped by 4 bases and J by 5 bases, with 20 bases between them. The germline V gene has CDR1 SGHDN and CDR2 FVKESK. Supplemented by reference TRBV14 and TRBJ1-1, the full variable domain reads EAGVTQFPSHSVIEKGQTVTLRCDPISGHDNLYWYRRVMGKEIKFLLHFVKESKQDESGMPNNRFLAERTGGTYSTLKVQPAELEDSGVYFCASSPRAEEWRTEAFFGQGTRLTVV.

For this clone: A read error may produce the germline difference seen at one junction end. The rearrangement uses TRBV9 and TRBJ2-1; a weak D match, TRBD2 (5 bases). Germline CDR1 reads SGDLS; CDR2 reads YYNGEE. This CDR3 region has 14 residues. This chain's CDR3 is CASSGGPSSNEQFF. In nucleotides, the CDR3 is TGTGCCAGCAGCGGAGGGCCTTCCTCCAATGAGCAGTTCTTC.

The V gene is TRBV5-6, the J gene TRBJ1-3, with TRBD1 identical over 8 bases. CDR1 SGHDT and CDR2 YYEEEE come from the germline V gene. The trim removed 4 bases at V and 4 bases at J, leaving 7 bases unmatched. This CDR3 region has 15 residues. The CDR3 DNA reads TGTGCCAGCAGCCCAGGGGGCACGACAGGAAACACCATATATTTT. As protein: CASSPGGTTGNTIYF.

The chain uses TRBV27 and TRBJ2-7, with D maybe TRBD1 (5 bases). CDR1 is MNHEY and CDR2 is SMNVEV in the germline V gene (reference sequence). This CDR3 has 12 amino acids. Trimming took 6 bases from V and 0 from J, leaving 6 bases between them. CDR3 protein: CASRDNSYEQYF. The DNA for the CDR3 is TGTGCCAGCAGGGACAACTCCTACGAGCAGTACTTC.

This chain connects TRBV19 to TRBJ2-2, with TRBD2 identical over 14 bases. Germline CDR1 reads LNHDA; CDR2 reads SQIVND (reference sequence). Losses at the gene ends were 5 bases for V and 5 bases for J; bases not matched to a gene: 7. CDR3 length equals 17 residues. The CDR3 is CASSSGLAGGKTGELFF. As DNA, the CDR3 is TGTGCCAGTAGTTCCGGACTAGCGGGGGGAAAAACCGGGGAGCTGTTTTTT. The whole variable domain, remainder taken from reference TRBV19 and TRBJ2-2, is DGGITQSPKYLFRKEGQNVTLSCEQNLNHDAMYWYRQDPGQGLRLIYYSQIVNDFQKGDIAEGYSVSREKKESFPLTVTSAQKNPTAFYLCASSSGLAGGKTGELFFGEGSRLTVL.

The chain employs TRBV6-5 and TRBJ2-7, with D tentatively TRBD1 (5 bases). CDR3 size: 13 residues. Germline V gene lookup returns CDR1 MNHEY and CDR2 SVGAGI. Trimming stripped 0 bases from V and 3 bases from J, with 6 bases between. CDR3: CASSYSGLYEQYF. CDR3 DNA: TGTGCCAGCAGTTACTCGGGGCTCTACGAGCAGTACTTC.